A single sample gave rise to the 10 T cell receptor beta chains below, sequenced in a study of blood T cell repertoires in COVID-19. The data were produced by immunoSEQ multiplex PCR, yet TCRdb's version contains in-frame clones alone and is incomplete. The sample includes about 200,000 clones, 89% of them seen just once. The sequencing input was PBMCs or T cells enriched from blood (not recorded which). The receptors derive from a young woman who had recovered from COVID-19.

This chain links TRBV5-4 with TRBJ1-2; D unresolved. V gave up 1 base and J gave up 4 bases, with 17 bases separating them. This CDR3 is 16 amino acids long. Germline assignment: CDR1 SGHNT and CDR2 YYREEE (reference sequence). The CDR3, as DNA: TGTGCCAGCAGCTTGCTCGGCGGGAAAATCGGCTATGGCTACACCTTC. Translated: CASSLLGGKIGYGYTF.

CDR3 in amino acids: CASSETGEVTPLHF. The CDR3 DNA reads as TGTGCCAGCAGTGAAACAGGGGAAGTTACACCCCTCCACTTT. The V and J genes are TRBV2 and TRBJ1-6; 7 bases are shared with TRBD1. V lost 2 bases to trimming and J lost 11 bases; unmatched junction nucleotides: 6. Germline CDR1 SNHLY, CDR2 FYNNEI. The CDR3 extends over 14 amino acids. The variable domain in full, completed from reference TRBV2 and TRBJ1-6, reads EPEVTQTPSHQVTQMGQEVILRCVPISNHLYFYWYRQILGQKVEFLVSFYNNEISEKSEIFDDQFSVERPDGSNFTLKIRSTKLEDSAMYFCASSETGEVTPLHFGNGTRLTVT.

The rearrangement joins TRBV9 to TRBJ1-6, with TRBD1 matching over 7 bases. The CDR3 spans 15 residues. Trimming cost V 4 bases and J 8 bases; bases outside gene matches: 9. Germline V gene sequence: CDR1 SGDLS, CDR2 YYNGEE. Here the CDR3 reads CASSPSTGPDSPLHF. The DNA of the CDR3 is TGTGCCAGCAGCCCTTCGACAGGGCCCGATTCACCCCTCCACTTT.

The chain carries TRBV2 and TRBJ1-1; a possible D gene is TRBD1 (6 bases). The CDR3 sequence is 12 residues long. Germline loops: CDR1 SNHLY, CDR2 FYNNEI. V was trimmed by 7 bases and J by 3 bases, leaving 9 bases between them. For the CDR3, the DNA is TGTGCCAGCACCAAGGGGGACACTGAAGCTTTCTTT. Protein product: CASTKGDTEAFF.

The CDR3 DNA reads as TGTGCCAGCCGCCCAGGGGTGGGGAAGGGGCAGTATTTT. Translated: CASRPGVGKGQYF. The rearrangement uses TRBV3-1 (or the pseudogene TRBV3-2) and TRBJ2-3; possible D gene TRBD1, 6 bases. The CDR3 runs to 13 residues. V gave up 8 bases and J gave up 11 bases, with 20 bases separating them. Germline lookup yields CDR1 LGHDT and CDR2 YNNKEL (reference sequence).

The CDR3 DNA reads TGTGCCAGCAGTTTAAGTCCAGGGGCTAGCAATCAGCCCCAGCATTTT. Translating gives CASSLSPGASNQPQHF. The chain employs TRBV27 and TRBJ1-5, with a possible D match to TRBD1 (6 bases). The CDR3 runs 16 residues. Trimming removed 2 bases from V and 0 bases from J, with 11 bases in between. Germline V gene sequence: CDR1 MNHEY, CDR2 SMNVEV (reference sequence).

The rearrangement joins TRBV3-1 (or the pseudogene TRBV3-2) to TRBJ1-1; D gene ambiguous. V shed 3 bases and J shed 7 bases, with 12 bases lying between them. Germline CDR1 reads LGHDT; CDR2 reads YNNKEL (reference sequence). This CDR3 comprises 13 residues. CDR3 nucleotide sequence: TGTGCCAGCAGCCACCTCGACACGAATGAAGCTTTCTTT. Translating it yields CASSHLDTNEAFF.

The chain employs TRBV5-1 and TRBJ2-3; D is possibly TRBD2 (5 bases). Germline V gene lookup returns CDR1 SGHRS and CDR2 YFSETQ. The CDR3 consists of 14 residues. Trimming pared 2 bases from V and 0 bases from J, leaving 7 bases between. CDR3 in DNA: TGCGCCAGCAGCTTCGGGGAAAGCACAGATACGCAGTATTTT. It specifies CASSFGESTDTQYF.

This rearrangement joins TRBV13 to TRBJ1-1; D may be TRBD1 (6 bases). The CDR3 covers 15 residues. V lost 1 base and J lost 4, with 13 bases in between. Germline assignment: CDR1 PRHDT and CDR2 FYEKMQ (reference sequence). CDR3 coding DNA: TGTGCCAGCAGCTTAGTGCAGGGGAAGGCCACTGAAGCTTTCTTT. Amino acids: CASSLVQGKATEAFF.

This clone was detected only once. The chain couples TRBV10-3 to TRBJ2-2, with 7 bases fitting TRBD1. The CDR3 length is 14 residues. V was clipped by 10 bases and J by 0 bases; unmatched bases: 5. The germline V gene encodes CDR1 ENHRY and CDR2 SYGVKD. CDR3 sequence reads: CATLGTANTGELFF. In nucleotides, the CDR3 is TGTGCCACCCTCGGGACAGCGAACACCGGGGAGCTGTTTTTT.